This TCR beta chain was sequenced during a study of T cell changes during pregnancy in multiple sclerosis. The CDR3 is made up of 14 amino acids. CDR1 is MNHEY, CDR2 SMNVEV, per germline (reference sequence). V lost 2 bases to trimming and J lost 8 bases, with 12 bases between them. Assay: immunoSEQ multiplex PCR; the TCRdb copy retains only in-frame clones and omits some. The table shows some 30,000 clones, with roughly 90% occurring only once. This clone was counted once. This TCR derives from a female donor with multiple sclerosis, enrolled in a pregnancy study. Sequencing used CD8+ T cells from peripheral blood mononuclear cells, obtained in the second trimester of pregnancy. The V and J genes are TRBV27 and TRBJ1-4, with D hard to call. This CDR3 is CASSLAREEEKLFF. The CDR3 DNA follows: TGTGCCAGCAGTTTAGCCCGAGAGGAAGAAAAACTGTTTTTT.